A selection of T cell receptor beta chains follows, all from one sample in a study of Graves' ophthalmopathy and Graves' hyperthyroidism. TCRdb called the multiplex PCR reads again in MiXCR, with one record for every CDR3 protein. The sample has roughly 500,000 distinct CDR3 sequences, 13% to 15% seen once. The specimen sequenced was blood. These receptors were collected from a woman aged 30 to 39 with Graves' ophthalmopathy. Both conserved end residues are part of each CDR3. Each record gives: D gene, V gene, J gene, clone size, CDR3 protein, CDR3 DNA. D genes are given only for firm matches. The size entry is marked missing in some rows and otherwise reads once, few, many or a size class.

D: -; V: TRBV6-4; J: TRBJ1-1; size: once; CDR3: CASSDPRLDYTDAFF; DNA: TGTGCCAGCAGTGACCCGAGACTGGACTACACTGATGCTTTCTTT
D: -; V: TRBV19; J: TRBJ1-1; size: many; CDR3: CASRPPGRYTEAFF; DNA: TGTGCCAGTAGACCTCCGGGTCGATACACTGAAGCTTTCTTT
D: TRBD2; V: TRBV12-3/TRBV12-4; J: TRBJ2-7; size: many; CDR3: CASGRGVYEQYF; DNA: TGTGCCAGTGGTCGGGGGGTCTACGAGCAGTACTTC
D: -; V: TRBV30; J: TRBJ2-2; size: once; CDR3: CAWSVTDLYTGELFF; DNA: TGTGCCTGGAGCGTCACGGACCTATACACCGGGGAGCTGTTTTTT
D: -; V: TRBV13; J: TRBJ2-7; size: many; CDR3: CASSYDRSEQYF; DNA: TGTGCCAGCAGCTATGACAGGAGCGAGCAGTACTTC
D: -; V: TRBV29-1; J: TRBJ1-5; size: -; CDR3: CSVGLGDGNQPQHF; DNA: TGCAGCGTTGGGCTAGGGGACGGCAATCAGCCCCAGCATTTT
D: TRBD1; V: TRBV12-3/TRBV12-4; J: TRBJ1-2; size: few; CDR3: CASSFGRRGVGYTF; DNA: TGTGCCAGCAGTTTCGGTCGCAGGGGGGTTGGCTACACCTTC
D: -; V: TRBV6-1; J: TRBJ1-1; size: many; CDR3: CASSERGLNTEAFF; DNA: TGTGCCAGCAGTGAACGGGGGCTGAACACTGAAGCTTTCTTT
D: -; V: TRBV20-1; J: TRBJ2-7; size: many; CDR3: CSASIRSYEQYF; DNA: TGCAGTGCTAGTATCAGATCCTACGAGCAGTACTTC
D: TRBD1; V: TRBV18; J: TRBJ2-5; size: many; CDR3: CASSVTGQYQETQYF; DNA: TGTGCCAGCTCAGTTACGGGACAGTACCAAGAGACCCAGTACTTC
D: TRBD1; V: TRBV7-3; J: TRBJ1-1; size: -; CDR3: CASSSAPPTGVNTEAFF; DNA: TGTGCCAGCAGCTCCGCTCCACCTACAGGGGTGAACACTGAAGCTTTCTTT
D: -; V: TRBV19; J: TRBJ1-1; size: many; CDR3: CASSNSGYTEAFF; DNA: TGTGCCAGTAGTAATTCAGGTTACACTGAAGCTTTCTTT
D: -; V: TRBV6-1; J: TRBJ1-3; size: -; CDR3: CASRTPTVGGNTIYF; DNA: TGTGCCAGCAGGACCCCGACAGTTGGTGGAAACACCATATATTTT
D: -; V: TRBV11-2; J: TRBJ2-7; size: many; CDR3: CASSLELLEQYF; DNA: TGTGCCAGCAGCTTAGAATTGCTCGAGCAGTACTTC
D: -; V: TRBV12-3/TRBV12-4; J: TRBJ1-1; size: many; CDR3: CASSFGSYSEAFF; DNA: TGTGCCAGCAGTTTCGGGAGCTACTCTGAAGCTTTCTTT
D: -; V: TRBV5-5; J: TRBJ2-5; size: many; CDR3: CASSRTGPGETQYF; DNA: TGTGCCAGCAGCCGTACGGGACCAGGAGAGACCCAGTACTTC
D: TRBD1; V: TRBV5-1; J: TRBJ1-1; size: many; CDR3: CASSTRTGLNTEAFF; DNA: TGTGCCAGCAGCACCCGGACAGGGTTGAACACTGAAGCTTTCTTT
D: TRBD2; V: TRBV7-8; J: TRBJ2-5; size: many; CDR3: CASSWRPTSGMETQYF; DNA: TGTGCCAGCAGCTGGAGGCCGACTAGCGGGATGGAGACCCAGTACTTC
D: -; V: TRBV11-1; J: TRBJ2-7; size: many; CDR3: CASSLGHPYEQYF; DNA: TGTGCCAGCAGCTTAGGGCATCCCTACGAGCAGTACTTC
D: TRBD1; V: TRBV20-1; J: TRBJ2-2; size: -; CDR3: CSARDIRGGANTGELFF; DNA: TGCAGTGCTAGAGATATAAGAGGGGGCGCGAACACCGGGGAGCTGTTTTTT
D: TRBD2; V: TRBV2; J: TRBJ2-2; size: few; CDR3: CASKPGLATTGELFF; DNA: TGTGCCAGCAAACCGGGACTAGCGACCACCGGGGAGCTGTTTTTT
D: -; V: TRBV6-1; J: TRBJ1-1; size: many; CDR3: CASSRDIVGNTEAFF; DNA: TGTGCCAGCAGCCGGGATATAGTTGGGAACACTGAAGCTTTCTTT
D: -; V: TRBV6-1; J: TRBJ2-7; size: -; CDR3: CASNPAGSSYEQYF; DNA: TGTGCCAGCAATCCGGCGGGGAGCTCCTACGAGCAGTACTTC
D: TRBD1; V: TRBV24-1; J: TRBJ2-2; size: many; CDR3: CATRGQDHTGELFF; DNA: TGTGCCACCCGGGGACAGGATCACACCGGGGAGCTGTTTTTT
D: TRBD1; V: TRBV6-1; J: TRBJ2-3; size: many; CDR3: CASNDRVADTQYF; DNA: TGTGCCAGCAACGACAGGGTGGCAGATACGCAGTATTTT
D: -; V: TRBV12-3/TRBV12-4; J: TRBJ1-1; size: few; CDR3: CASSPGTRNTEAFF; DNA: TGTGCCAGCAGCCCGGGGACGAGGAACACTGAAGCTTTCTTT
D: -; V: TRBV12-3/TRBV12-4; J: TRBJ2-2; size: many; CDR3: CASSAGHGELFF; DNA: TGTGCCAGCAGTGCAGGGCACGGGGAGCTGTTTTTT
D: TRBD1; V: TRBV28; J: TRBJ2-7; size: many; CDR3: CASSYGTGATFNYEQYF; DNA: TGTGCCAGCAGTTACGGGACAGGGGCGACTTTCAACTACGAGCAGTACTTC
D: TRBD2; V: TRBV13; J: TRBJ2-7; size: -; CDR3: CASSPTSGDIYEQYF; DNA: TGTGCCAGCAGCCCGACTAGCGGGGACATCTACGAGCAGTACTTC
D: -; V: TRBV7-6; J: TRBJ2-7; size: -; CDR3: CASSPVPQVRDYDQYF; DNA: TGTGCCAGCAGCCCCGTACCCCAGGTCAGAGACTACGATCAGTACTTC
D: TRBD2; V: TRBV11-2; J: TRBJ2-2; size: few; CDR3: CASSSRTSGAPGELFF; DNA: TGTGCCAGCAGCTCCCGGACTAGCGGGGCACCCGGGGAGCTGTTTTTT